The 16 T cell receptor beta chains listed next were all sequenced from one sample in a study of OX40 agonist ivuxolimab in advanced cancers. Clones were sequenced by immunoSEQ multiplex PCR, and TCRdb holds only the in-frame ones, with some missing. The sample includes about 100,000 clones, 75% to 95% seen only once; the top ten take roughly 0.56%. The sample here was CD4+ or CD8+ T cells sorted from blood, taken in a trial of the OX40 agonist ivuxolimab. The source of these receptors is an adult with an advanced solid tumor such as melanoma, head and neck, liver or kidney cancer.

The chain is built from TRBV6-5 and TRBJ1-2; D is possibly TRBD1 (5 bases). The germline gives CDR1 MNHEY, CDR2 SVGAGI. The CDR3 consists of 13 residues. Trimming took 2 bases from V and 4 from J, leaving 8 bases between them. CDR3 bases: TGTGCCAGCAGTTACCAGGGAGGCTATGGCTACACCTTC. It specifies CASSYQGGYGYTF.

The chain carries TRBV15 and TRBJ2-7; D is unresolved. The CDR3 length is 14 residues. V lost 5 bases to trimming and J lost 6 bases, with 17 bases between them. CDR1 is LNHNV and CDR2 is YYDKDF in the germline V gene (reference sequence). CDR3 protein: CATSSPTSISEQYF. CDR3 DNA sequence: TGTGCCACCAGCTCCCCGACCTCTATTTCCGAGCAGTACTTC. Full variable domain (remainder filled in from reference TRBV15 and TRBJ2-7): DAMVIQNPRYQVTQFGKPVTLSCSQTLNHNVMYWYQQKSSQAPKLLFHYYDKDFNNEADTPDNFQSRRPNTSFCFLDIRSPGLGDTAMYLCATSSPTSISEQYFGPGTRLTVT.

This clone was observed once. This chain joins TRBV5-4 and TRBJ2-5; 10 bases agree with TRBD2. V lost 7 bases and J lost 4; bases outside the gene matches: 7. The CDR3 spans 14 residues. The germline V gene encodes CDR1 SGHNT and CDR2 YYREEE (reference sequence). CDR3 bases: TGTGCCAGCTCCGGGGTAGCGGGAGGAGAGACCCAGTACTTC. It yields the protein CASSGVAGGETQYF.

This chain uses TRBV19 with TRBJ1-1; D may be TRBD1 (6 bases). V was pared by 6 bases and J by 4 bases, with 15 bases between. The CDR3 has 14 amino acids. Germline V CDR1 and CDR2: LNHDA, SQIVND (reference sequence). In nucleotides, the CDR3 is TGTGCCAGTAGAAAACAGGGCGACGGCACTGAAGCTTTCTTT. Protein sequence: CASRKQGDGTEAFF. Together with reference TRBV19 and TRBJ1-1, the CDR3 gives the full variable domain: DGGITQSPKYLFRKEGQNVTLSCEQNLNHDAMYWYRQDPGQGLRLIYYSQIVNDFQKGDIAEGYSVSREKKESFPLTVTSAQKNPTAFYLCASRKQGDGTEAFFGQGTRLTVV.

J is TRBJ1-5 and V is TRBV28; D uncertain. Trimming removed 7 bases at V and 5 bases at J, with 9 bases between. CDR3 length equals 12 residues. The V gene's germline CDR1 is MDHEN and CDR2 SYDVKM. The CDR3 bases are TGTGCCAGCACCGCTATTGATCAGCCCCAGCATTTT. Translation: CASTAIDQPQHF.

The chain has TRBV7-2 and TRBJ1-2, with 9 bases fitting TRBD1. Losses at the gene ends were 5 bases for V and 4 bases for J; bases not matched to a gene: 2. Per germline, CDR1 SGHTA and CDR2 FQGNSA. The length of the CDR3 is 13 residues. CDR3 nucleotides: TGTGCCAGCAGCCCGGACAGGGGCTATGGCTACACCTTC. Protein sequence: CASSPDRGYGYTF. The whole variable domain, filled in from reference TRBV7-2 and TRBJ1-2, reads GAGVSQSPSNKVTEKGKDVELRCDPISGHTALYWYRQSLGQGLEFLIYFQGNSAPDKSGLPSDRFSAERTGGSVSTLTIQRTQQEDSAVYLCASSPDRGYGYTFGSGTRLTVV.

The rearrangement links TRBV7-2 to TRBJ2-1, with D perhaps TRBD2 (6 bases). This CDR3 comprises 16 residues. Trimming left V 5 bases short and J 0 bases short, with 14 bases between. Germline values: CDR1 SGHTA, CDR2 FQGNSA. CDR3 nucleotide sequence: TGTGCCAGCAGCCACATGGGGGACTCCTCCTACAATGAGCAGTTCTTC. Protein sequence: CASSHMGDSSYNEQFF.

The V gene is TRBV18, the J gene TRBJ1-5; perhaps TRBD1 as D (5 bases). The germline V gene has CDR1 KGHSH and CDR2 LQKENI. Between the trimmed V and J ends, which lost 6 bases and 2 bases, there was a span of 14 bases. The CDR3 loop spans 15 amino acids. The CDR3 nucleotides read TGTGCCAGCTCCCCGTCGATGGGGGGCAATCAGCCCCAGCATTTT. It translates to CASSPSMGGNQPQHF.

The chain is built from TRBV5-1 and TRBJ2-2; 9 bases align to TRBD2. The germline gives CDR1 SGHRS, CDR2 YFSETQ. The junction had 5 bases not matched to a gene; V was cut back by 4 bases and J by 1 base. This CDR3 is built from 16 residues. The DNA for the CDR3 is TGCGCCAGCAGCCCGACTAGCGGAGGGAACACCGGGGAGCTGTTTTTT. Translating it yields CASSPTSGGNTGELFF. The complete variable domain, with remaining parts taken from reference TRBV5-1 and TRBJ2-2, reads KAGVTQTPRYLIKTRGQQVTLSCSPISGHRSVSWYQQTPGQGLQFLFEYFSETQRNKGNFPGRFSGRQFSNSRSEMNVSTLELGDSALYLCASSPTSGGNTGELFFGEGSRLTVL.

This chain links TRBV28 with TRBJ1-1; D call uncertain. The CDR3 is 13 residues long. Trimming took 10 bases from V and 5 from J, leaving 17 bases between them. Germline CDR1 reads MDHEN; CDR2 reads SYDVKM. CDR3 region: CATRPGMVTEAFF. The DNA for the CDR3 is TGTGCCACGCGTCCTGGGATGGTAACTGAAGCTTTCTTT.

The chain employs TRBV5-4 and TRBJ2-5, with D possibly being TRBD2 (5 bases). V gave up 0 bases and J gave up 5 bases, with 14 bases separating them. CDR1 SGHNT and CDR2 YYREEE come from the germline V gene (reference sequence). There are 15 residues in the CDR3. The CDR3 region is CASSLVPRGGETQYF. CDR3 DNA: TGTGCCAGCAGCTTGGTCCCCCGGGGTGGGGAGACCCAGTACTTC.

The gene calls are TRBV6-5 and TRBJ2-2, with D maybe TRBD1 (5 bases). CDR3 length equals 15 residues. Germline CDR1 and CDR2: MNHEY and SVGAGI. V lost 6 bases, J lost 4 bases, and 15 bases lay in between. As DNA, the CDR3 is TGTGCCAGCAGAAAACCAAGGGGTGGCACCGGGGAGCTGTTTTTT. It yields the protein CASRKPRGGTGELFF.

The chain has TRBV6-1 and TRBJ2-5; 8 nucleotides match TRBD1. CDR3 length equals 15 residues. CDR1 MNHNS and CDR2 SASEGT come from the germline V gene. V shed 2 bases and J 4 bases; nucleotides not matched to a gene: 6. CDR3 loop: CASSEQGARVETQYF. Here the CDR3 DNA reads TGTGCCAGCAGTGAACAGGGGGCGCGGGTAGAGACCCAGTACTTC.

The CDR3 loop reads CASSTRTGQAFNQPQHF. The CDR3 coding sequence is TGTGCCAGCAGCACACGAACCGGACAGGCATTCAATCAGCCCCAGCATTTT. The chain is built from TRBV7-2 and TRBJ1-5, with 7 bases aligning to TRBD1. The CDR3 has 17 amino acids. CDR1 and CDR2 from the germline V gene are SGHTA and FQGNSA. V lost 5 bases, J lost 3 bases, and 13 bases stayed unmatched.

This clone was detected a few times. The chain combines TRBV7-9 with TRBJ1-2; D might be TRBD1 (5 bases). Germline CDR1 and CDR2: SEHNR and FQNEAQ (reference sequence). The CDR3 length is 14 residues. The V end was cut by 1 base, the J end by 4 bases, with 10 bases between. The CDR3 loop is CASSLVGDSYGYTF. DNA for the CDR3: TGTGCCAGCAGCTTAGTTGGGGACTCCTATGGCTACACCTTC. Drawing the rest from reference TRBV7-9 and TRBJ1-2, the complete variable domain is DTGVSQNPRHKITKRGQNVTFRCDPISEHNRLYWYRQTLGQGPEFLTYFQNEAQLEKSRLLSDRFSAERPKGSFSTLEIQRTEQGDSAMYLCASSLVGDSYGYTFGSGTRLTVV.

The gene calls are TRBV15 and TRBJ2-3; a possible D gene is TRBD1 (5 bases). CDR3 length: 13 residues. The V gene's germline CDR1 is LNHNV and CDR2 YYDKDF (reference sequence). Trimming stripped 8 bases from V and 3 bases from J, with 12 bases between. The CDR3 region has the DNA TGTGCCACCGGGGAACAGGATACAGATACGCAGTATTTT. This encodes CATGEQDTDTQYF.